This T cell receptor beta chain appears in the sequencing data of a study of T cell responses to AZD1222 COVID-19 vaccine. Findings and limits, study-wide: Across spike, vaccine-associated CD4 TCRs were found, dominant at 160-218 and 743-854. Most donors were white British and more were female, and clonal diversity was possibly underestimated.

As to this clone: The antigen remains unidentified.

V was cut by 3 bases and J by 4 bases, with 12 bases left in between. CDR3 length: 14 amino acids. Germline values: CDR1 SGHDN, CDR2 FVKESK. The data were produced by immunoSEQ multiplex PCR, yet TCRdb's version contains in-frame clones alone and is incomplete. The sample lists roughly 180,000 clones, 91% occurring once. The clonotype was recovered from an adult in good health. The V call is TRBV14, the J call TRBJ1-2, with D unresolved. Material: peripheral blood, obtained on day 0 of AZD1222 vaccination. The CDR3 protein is CASSQAGSAYGYTF. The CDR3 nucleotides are TGTGCCAGCAGCCAGGCCGGGAGCGCCTATGGCTACACCTTC. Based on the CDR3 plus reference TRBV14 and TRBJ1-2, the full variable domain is EAGVTQFPSHSVIEKGQTVTLRCDPISGHDNLYWYRRVMGKEIKFLLHFVKESKQDESGMPNNRFLAERTGGTYSTLKVQPAELEDSGVYFCASSQAGSAYGYTFGSGTRLTVV.